The entry that follows covers one TCR beta chain sequence. The CDR3 is made up of 15 amino acids. In germline, CDR1 is MNHEY, CDR2 SVGAGI. V lost 6 bases, J lost 5 bases, and 12 bases stayed unmatched. The sample originates from a study of cytomegalovirus exposure and HLA in healthy donors. The PCR made use of 60 Vbeta and 13 Jbeta primers. The table came from immunoSEQ multiplex PCR; TCRdb's copy has only in-frame clones and leaves some out. The top ten hold roughly 5% of the sample, which has about 99,000 clones, about 75% seen once. Sequenced material: PBMCs. V usage is TRBV6-5 and J usage is TRBJ2-7; 8 nucleotides line up with TRBD1. This sequence was found in a man in his sixties in good health and CMV-seropositive. The CDR3 spells CASRDSGTGKHEQYF. CDR3 coding DNA: TGTGCCAGCAGGGACTCCGGGACAGGAAAACACGAGCAGTACTTC.